This TCR beta chain was sequenced in a study of blood T cells in healthy people across ages. The CDR3 has 13 residues. With V trimmed by 7 bases and J by 4 bases, 8 bases remained unmatched. From germline, CDR1 is SQVTM and CDR2 ANQGSEA. Study observations and caveats: Higher naive T cell percentage went strongly together with higher TCR beta diversity.

Together with a sample-barcoded 5' primer, a J-beta primer mix was included in a second PCR lasting about 6 to 11 cycles. Every cDNA molecule carried a tag from a template-switch adaptor bearing 12 random nucleotides. TCRdb used MiXCR to reprocess the 5' RACE reads, holding one entry per CDR3 protein. The sample contains more than 650,000 distinct CDR3 sequences, about a fifth of which appear only once. Turning to this clonotype: The antigen is not known.

Sequencing was carried out using blood. The chain has TRBV29-1 and TRBJ2-5, with 8 bases fitting TRBD2. The clonotype originates from a man in his 70s in good health. CDR3 nucleotides: TGCAGCGCTGGCGGGGGGCTTCGAGAGACCCAGTACTTC. It yields the protein CSAGGGLRETQYF.